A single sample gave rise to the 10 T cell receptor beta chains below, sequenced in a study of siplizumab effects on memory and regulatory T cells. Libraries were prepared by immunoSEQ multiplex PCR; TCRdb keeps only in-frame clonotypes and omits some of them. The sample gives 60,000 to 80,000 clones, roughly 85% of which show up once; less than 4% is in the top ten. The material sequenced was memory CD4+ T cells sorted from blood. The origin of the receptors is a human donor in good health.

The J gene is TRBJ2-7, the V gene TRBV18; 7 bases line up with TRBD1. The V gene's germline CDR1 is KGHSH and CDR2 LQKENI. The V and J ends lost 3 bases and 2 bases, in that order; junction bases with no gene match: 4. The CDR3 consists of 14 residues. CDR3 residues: CASSPGQEAYEQYF. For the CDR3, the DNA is TGTGCCAGCTCACCTGGACAGGAGGCCTACGAGCAGTACTTC.

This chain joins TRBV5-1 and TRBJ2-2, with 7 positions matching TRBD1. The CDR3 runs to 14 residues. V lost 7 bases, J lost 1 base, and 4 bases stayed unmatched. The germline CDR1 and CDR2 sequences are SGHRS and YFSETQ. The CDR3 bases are TGCGCCAGCGCAGGGACAGTGAACACCGGGGAGCTGTTTTTT. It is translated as CASAGTVNTGELFF. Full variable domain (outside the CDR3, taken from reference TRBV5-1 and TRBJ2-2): KAGVTQTPRYLIKTRGQQVTLSCSPISGHRSVSWYQQTPGQGLQFLFEYFSETQRNKGNFPGRFSGRQFSNSRSEMNVSTLELGDSALYLCASAGTVNTGELFFGEGSRLTVL.

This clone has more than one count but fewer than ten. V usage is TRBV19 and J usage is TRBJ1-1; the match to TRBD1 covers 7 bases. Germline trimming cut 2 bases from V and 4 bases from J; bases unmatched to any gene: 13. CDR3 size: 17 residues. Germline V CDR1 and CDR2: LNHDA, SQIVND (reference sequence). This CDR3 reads CASSIRSRGGLGTEAFF. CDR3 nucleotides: TGTGCCAGTAGTATAAGGAGTCGAGGGGGCTTGGGCACTGAAGCTTTCTTT.

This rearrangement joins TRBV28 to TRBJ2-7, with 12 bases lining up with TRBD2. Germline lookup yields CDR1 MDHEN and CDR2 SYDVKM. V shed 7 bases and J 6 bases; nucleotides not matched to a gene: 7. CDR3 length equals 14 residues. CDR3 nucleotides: TGTGCCAGCATAAGACTAGCGGGAGCTCGCGAGCAGTACTTC. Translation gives CASIRLAGAREQYF.

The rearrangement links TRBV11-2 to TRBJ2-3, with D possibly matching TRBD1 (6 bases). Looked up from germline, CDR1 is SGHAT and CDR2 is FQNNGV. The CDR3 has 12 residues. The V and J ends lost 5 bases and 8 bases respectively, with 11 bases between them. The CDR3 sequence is CASSPLGGTQYF. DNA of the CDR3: TGTGCCAGCAGCCCATTAGGGGGTACGCAGTATTTT.

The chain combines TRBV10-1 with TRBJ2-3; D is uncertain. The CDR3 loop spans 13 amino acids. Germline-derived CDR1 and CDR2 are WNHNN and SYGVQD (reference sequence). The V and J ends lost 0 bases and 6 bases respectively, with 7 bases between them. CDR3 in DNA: TGCGCCAGCAGTGAGTCGGGGTCCGATACGCAGTATTTT. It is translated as CASSESGSDTQYF.

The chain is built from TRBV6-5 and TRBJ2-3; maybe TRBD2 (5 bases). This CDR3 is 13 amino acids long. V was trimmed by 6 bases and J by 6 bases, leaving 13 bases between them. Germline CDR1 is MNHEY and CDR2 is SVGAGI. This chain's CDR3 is CASRGEGRDTQYF. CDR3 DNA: TGTGCCAGCAGGGGAGAGGGCAGGGATACGCAGTATTTT.

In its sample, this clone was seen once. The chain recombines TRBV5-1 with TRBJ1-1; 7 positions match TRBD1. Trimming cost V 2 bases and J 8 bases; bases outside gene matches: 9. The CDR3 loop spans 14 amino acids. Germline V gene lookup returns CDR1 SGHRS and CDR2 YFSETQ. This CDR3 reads CASSLFLQGGEAFF. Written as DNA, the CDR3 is TGCGCCAGCAGCTTATTTCTGCAGGGGGGCGAAGCTTTCTTT.

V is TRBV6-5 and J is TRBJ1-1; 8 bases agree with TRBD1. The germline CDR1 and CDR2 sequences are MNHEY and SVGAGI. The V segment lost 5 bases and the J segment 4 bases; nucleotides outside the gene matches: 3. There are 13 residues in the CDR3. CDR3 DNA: TGTGCCAGCAGTCCAACAGGGGGCACTGAAGCTTTCTTT. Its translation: CASSPTGGTEAFF.

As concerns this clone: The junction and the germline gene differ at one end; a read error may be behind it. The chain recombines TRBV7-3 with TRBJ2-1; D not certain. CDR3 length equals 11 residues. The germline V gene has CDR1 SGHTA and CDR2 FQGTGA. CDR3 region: CASSSNNEQFF. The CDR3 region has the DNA TGTGCCAGCAGCTCCAACAATGAGCAGTTCTTC.